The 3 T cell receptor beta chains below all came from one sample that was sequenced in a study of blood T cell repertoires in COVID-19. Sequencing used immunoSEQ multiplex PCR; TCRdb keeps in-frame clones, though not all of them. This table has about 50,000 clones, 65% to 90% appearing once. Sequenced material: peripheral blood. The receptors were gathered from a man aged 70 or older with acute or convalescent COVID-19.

The CDR3 reads CASSRRDSPYV. The CDR3 coding sequence is TGTGCCAGCAGCCGCCGGGACAGCCCCTACGTC. The chain combines TRBV21-1 with TRBJ2-7; the D call of TRBD1 is as the table states it, not checked on the DNA. TRBV21-1 is recorded as a pseudogene. This CDR3 comprises 11 residues.

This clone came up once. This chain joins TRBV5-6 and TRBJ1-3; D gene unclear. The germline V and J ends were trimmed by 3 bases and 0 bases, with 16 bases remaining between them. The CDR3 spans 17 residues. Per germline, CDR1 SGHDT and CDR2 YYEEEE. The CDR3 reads CASSSRQRRSSGNTIYF. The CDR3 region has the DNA TGTGCCAGCAGCTCGAGGCAGCGGAGGTCCTCTGGAAACACCATATATTTT.

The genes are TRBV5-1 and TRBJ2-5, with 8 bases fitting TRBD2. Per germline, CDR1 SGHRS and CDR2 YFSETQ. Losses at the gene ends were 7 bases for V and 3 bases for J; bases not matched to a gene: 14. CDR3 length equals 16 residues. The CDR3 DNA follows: TGCGCCAGCGCCCAGGGGACGGCGGGAGGAGAAGAGACCCAGTACTTC. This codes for CASAQGTAGGEETQYF. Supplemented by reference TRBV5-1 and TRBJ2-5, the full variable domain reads KAGVTQTPRYLIKTRGQQVTLSCSPISGHRSVSWYQQTPGQGLQFLFEYFSETQRNKGNFPGRFSGRQFSNSRSEMNVSTLELGDSALYLCASAQGTAGGEETQYFGPGTRLLVL.